The 27 T cell receptor beta chains below come from one sample, sequenced in a study of response to subunit inactivated influenza vaccine. TCRdb redid the calling of the RT-PCR reads with MiXCR, one entry per CDR3 protein. The sample lists 630,000 or so distinct CDR3 sequences, roughly 14% occurring once. The sequencing used PBMCs from blood, collected about 12 days after vaccination. These TCRs come from a man between 50 and 59 years old who received an inactivated influenza vaccine.

In this sample, this clonotype turned up a few times. This chain links TRBV25-1 with TRBJ2-7; a weak D match, TRBD1 (6 bases). The CDR3 runs 14 residues. Germline assignment: CDR1 MGHDK and CDR2 SYGVNS. V lost 2 bases and J 2 bases, leaving 10 bases between the germline ends. The CDR3: CASSEANRAYEQYF. The DNA for the CDR3 is TGTGCCAGCAGTGAAGCCAACAGGGCCTACGAGCAGTACTTC.

V gene TRBV5-3 combines with J gene TRBJ2-5; D is uncertain. TRBV5-3 is noted as an ORF with a role that remains uncertain. This CDR3 has 13 amino acids. Trimming removed 4 bases from V and 7 bases from J, with 14 bases in between. In nucleotides, the CDR3 is TGTGCCAGAAGCCGATACTTGAACAGGACCCAGTACTTC. Its translation: CARSRYLNRTQYF.

There are a few counts of this clonotype. The chain combines TRBV29-1 with TRBJ2-7; D may be TRBD1 or TRBD2 (6 bases each). Trimming took 4 bases from V and 3 from J, leaving 13 bases between them. The CDR3 contains 13 residues. From germline, CDR1 is SQVTM and CDR2 ANQGSEA. In nucleotides, the CDR3 is TGCAGCGTTGTAGGGGGGAGTCTCTACGAGCAGTACTTC. This encodes CSVVGGSLYEQYF.

This clonotype has more than one count but fewer than ten. The junction differs from germline at one of its ends, possibly a read error. This chain connects TRBV18 to TRBJ1-4; D is ambiguous. CDR1 KGHSH and CDR2 LQKENI come from the germline V gene. CDR3 size: 17 residues. The CDR3: CASSPRSFEATNEKLFF. The CDR3 DNA reads TGTGCCAGTTCACCACGGTCATTCGAGGCAACTAATGAAAAACTGTTTTTT. The full variable domain, completed using reference TRBV18 and TRBJ1-4, is NAGVMQNPRHLVRRRGQEARLRCSPMKGHSHVYWYRQLPEEGLKFMVYLQKENIIDESGMPKERFSAEFPKEGPSILRIQQVVRGDSAAYFCASSPRSFEATNEKLFFGSGTQLSVL.

This clonotype showed up just a few times. The V and J genes are TRBV12-3 or TRBV12-4 and TRBJ1-2; D is undetermined. V was clipped by 2 bases and J by 3 bases, with 19 bases between them. The CDR3 extends over 17 amino acids. CDR3 region: CASSLYQAGGTDYGYTF. CDR3 nucleotides: TGTGCCAGCAGTTTATACCAGGCCGGAGGCACAGACTATGGCTACACCTTC.

The chain employs TRBV4-1 and TRBJ2-7, with 8 bases aligning to TRBD2. Germline V gene lookup returns CDR1 MGHRA and CDR2 YSYEKL. With 2 bases clipped from V and 6 bases from J, the junction kept 6 bases outside the gene matches. This CDR3 is 14 amino acids long. CDR3 bases: TGCGCCAGCAGCCAAATCCAGCGGGAGTCCGAGCAGTACTTC. Protein: CASSQIQRESEQYF.

This chain joins TRBV5-1 and TRBJ1-1; no clear D gene. Trimming took off 4 bases at V and 1 base at J, with 11 bases between the two ends. CDR3 length: 14 residues. Looked up from germline, CDR1 is SGHRS and CDR2 is YFSETQ. CDR3 loop: CASSESEKNTEAFF. The DNA of the CDR3 is TGCGCCAGCAGCGAGTCGGAGAAGAACACTGAAGCTTTCTTT.

This rearrangement joins TRBV9 to TRBJ2-3; possibly TRBD1 or TRBD2 for D (8 bases each). The CDR3 totals 16 residues. CDR1 and CDR2 from the germline V gene are SGDLS and YYNGEE. V lost 6 bases to trimming and J lost 6 bases, with 23 bases between them. This chain's CDR3 is CASTQGAGGSGDTQYF. The CDR3, as DNA: TGTGCCAGCACCCAGGGGGCGGGAGGAAGTGGGGATACGCAGTATTTT.

The V gene is TRBV24-1, the J gene TRBJ1-2; no definite D call. The CDR3 loop spans 11 amino acids. Deletions cut 6 bases from V and 6 bases from J, with 7 bases between. Germline V gene sequence: CDR1 KGHDR, CDR2 SFDVKD. Written as DNA, the CDR3 is TGTGCCACCAGTTATCGAGATGGCTACACCTTC. It translates to CATSYRDGYTF.

This clonotype turned up a few times. The rearrangement links TRBV10-3 to TRBJ2-1, with 12 positions matching TRBD2. The CDR3 length is 15 residues. Germline assignment: CDR1 ENHRY and CDR2 SYGVKD. V dropped 3 bases and J dropped 7; count of bases not matched to a gene: 4. The CDR3 protein is CAISDGLAGYNEQFF. The CDR3 nucleotides are TGTGCCATCAGTGATGGACTAGCGGGATATAATGAGCAGTTCTTC.

This clonotype was seen a few times. V usage is TRBV5-1 and J usage is TRBJ2-7; 9 nucleotides line up with TRBD1. Germline CDR1 and CDR2: SGHRS and YFSETQ. The junction had 10 bases not matched to a gene; V was cut back by 4 bases and J by 5 bases. The CDR3 contains 15 residues. Written as DNA, the CDR3 is TGCGCCAGCAGCCTGACGACAGGGGGTAGAGACGAGCAGTACTTC. It yields the protein CASSLTTGGRDEQYF. The variable domain in full, completed from reference TRBV5-1 and TRBJ2-7, reads KAGVTQTPRYLIKTRGQQVTLSCSPISGHRSVSWYQQTPGQGLQFLFEYFSETQRNKGNFPGRFSGRQFSNSRSEMNVSTLELGDSALYLCASSLTTGGRDEQYFGPGTRLTVT.

This clonotype was detected ten times or more. V gene TRBV12-3 or TRBV12-4 combines with J gene TRBJ1-5; no reliable D call. This CDR3 spans 14 amino acids. Trimming shortened V by 3 bases and J by 2 bases, and 8 bases separated the two germline ends. CDR3 loop: CASSFGLGNQPQHF. The CDR3 bases are TGTGCCAGCAGTTTCGGACTGGGCAATCAGCCCCAGCATTTT.

This clonotype was recorded a few times. CDR3: CAISESRDGYTF. The CDR3 DNA sequence: TGTGCCATCAGTGAGTCAAGGGATGGCTACACCTTC. The chain carries TRBV10-3 and TRBJ1-2; D gene uncertain. CDR1 ENHRY and CDR2 SYGVKD come from the germline V gene. Trimming took 0 bases from V and 6 from J, leaving 5 bases between them. The CDR3 loop spans 12 amino acids.

The genes are TRBV5-5 and TRBJ2-3; D unresolved. Germline-derived CDR1 and CDR2 are SGHKS and YYEKEE (reference sequence). The CDR3 is made up of 15 amino acids. Trimming pared 0 bases from V and 0 bases from J, leaving 8 bases between. CDR3 in amino acids: CASSLVGHSTDTQYF. The CDR3 nucleotides are TGTGCCAGCAGCTTGGTTGGTCATAGCACAGATACGCAGTATTTT.

This clonotype has just a few counts. The rearrangement joins TRBV6-1 to TRBJ2-3, with 9 bases identical to TRBD2. The CDR3 contains 15 residues. V lost 7 bases, J lost 0 bases, and 5 bases stayed unmatched. Germline-derived CDR1 and CDR2 are MNHNS and SASEGT. Written as DNA, the CDR3 is TGTGCCAGCAAGACCGGGACTAGCAGCACAGATACGCAGTATTTT. Amino acids: CASKTGTSSTDTQYF.

The sample holds a few counts of this clonotype. This chain joins TRBV20-1 and TRBJ1-5; a weak D match, TRBD1 (5 bases). This CDR3 spans 15 amino acids. The V and J ends lost 3 bases and 6 bases respectively, with 18 bases between them. The germline gives CDR1 DFQATT, CDR2 SNEGSKA (reference sequence). The CDR3 protein is CSARTLQGEGQPQHF. The CDR3 bases are TGCAGTGCTAGGACCTTGCAGGGTGAGGGTCAGCCCCAGCATTTT.

The chain is built from TRBV24-1 and TRBJ1-2; 12 bases align to TRBD1. Germline V lookup: CDR1 KGHDR, CDR2 SFDVKD. CDR3 length: 15 amino acids. Trimming took 9 bases from V and 4 from J; bases not matched to a gene: 8. Written as DNA, the CDR3 is TGTGCCACCGCCGGGACAGGGGGCGAAGGCTATGGCTACACCTTC. It encodes CATAGTGGEGYGYTF.

V is TRBV7-9 and J is TRBJ1-1, with D unclear. The CDR3 has 15 residues. CDR1 is SEHNR, CDR2 FQNEAQ, per germline (reference sequence). With 1 base removed from V and 3 bases from J, the gap between germline ends came to 12 bases. CDR3 sequence reads: CASSLVGGRHTEAFF. The CDR3 DNA reads TGTGCCAGCAGCTTAGTCGGCGGTCGCCACACTGAAGCTTTCTTT.

In its sample, this clonotype was seen a few times. The rearrangement links TRBV4-3 to TRBJ2-2, with 7 bases fitting TRBD2. V was pared by 4 bases and J by 0 bases, with 5 bases of the junction left unmatched. The CDR3 runs 16 residues. Germline assignment: CDR1 LGHNA and CDR2 YSLEER. CDR3 protein: CASSLGGAANTGELFF. In DNA form, the CDR3 reads TGCGCCAGCAGCCTGGGAGGGGCAGCGAACACCGGGGAGCTGTTTTTT.

This clonotype showed up just a few times. This chain joins TRBV5-1 and TRBJ2-7; perhaps TRBD2 as D (6 bases). CDR3 length: 12 amino acids. V was shortened by 0 bases and J by 9 bases, with 10 bases between the two germline ends. Germline lookup yields CDR1 SGHRS and CDR2 YFSETQ. The CDR3 loop is CASSLVNGGQYF. The CDR3, as DNA: TGCGCCAGCAGCTTGGTCAACGGGGGGCAGTACTTC.

The chain couples TRBV30 to TRBJ2-5; no firm D call. Germline V gene lookup returns CDR1 GTSNPN and CDR2 SVGIG (reference sequence). CDR3 length: 11 residues. Between the trimmed V and J ends, which lost 2 bases and 5 bases, there was a span of 6 bases. The CDR3 DNA reads TGTGCCTGGAGTACGCGGGAGACCCAGTACTTC. Its translation: CAWSTRETQYF.

This clonotype was counted between two and nine times. The chain joins TRBV11-2 to TRBJ1-6; a weak D match, TRBD1 (5 bases). This CDR3 has 15 residues. Germline CDR1 and CDR2: SGHAT and FQNNGV. V was pared by 5 bases and J by 9 bases, with 17 bases between. CDR3 nucleotides: TGTGCCAGCAGCCAGTCCCGGACATTGCTTTCACCCCTCCACTTT. The encoded protein is CASSQSRTLLSPLHF.

V usage is TRBV5-1 and J usage is TRBJ2-5, with unresolved D. The germline gives CDR1 SGHRS, CDR2 YFSETQ. Between the trimmed V and J ends, which lost 3 bases and 2 bases, there was a span of 11 bases. The CDR3 runs 14 residues. This chain's CDR3 is CASSYGSTQETQYF. In DNA, the CDR3 is TGCGCCAGCAGCTATGGGTCTACACAAGAGACCCAGTACTTC.

V usage is TRBV12-3 or TRBV12-4 and J usage is TRBJ1-1; 8 bases match TRBD1. With V trimmed by 3 bases and J by 1 base, 4 bases remained unmatched. This CDR3 is built from 15 residues. This chain's CDR3 is CASSLWDRRNTEAFF. DNA for the CDR3: TGTGCCAGCAGTTTGTGGGACAGGAGGAACACTGAAGCTTTCTTT.

The V call is TRBV4-1, the J call TRBJ1-1; D remains ambiguous. V lost 5 bases and J 1 base, leaving 8 bases between the germline ends. This CDR3 comprises 13 residues. Per the germline V gene, CDR1 is MGHRA and CDR2 is YSYEKL. The CDR3 region is CASSSAQNTEAFF. The CDR3 bases are TGCGCCAGCAGCTCCGCCCAGAACACTGAAGCTTTCTTT.

This clonotype appeared many times. The chain employs TRBV7-6 and TRBJ2-1, with 7 bases that match TRBD1. The germline gives CDR1 SGHVS, CDR2 FNYEAQ. CDR3 length: 14 residues. V dropped 1 base and J dropped 9; count of bases not matched to a gene: 6. Here the CDR3 reads CASSLGGWDSEQFF. The CDR3 nucleotides read TGTGCCAGCAGCTTAGGAGGCTGGGACAGTGAGCAGTTCTTC.

This clonotype has at least ten counts. The chain couples TRBV12-3 or TRBV12-4 to TRBJ2-3; the D gene is possibly TRBD2 (6 bases). CDR3 length equals 12 residues. The V and J ends lost 6 bases and 9 bases respectively, with 13 bases between them. CDR3 protein: CASSRRGLTQYF. The CDR3, as DNA: TGTGCCAGCAGCCGCCGGGGGTTAACGCAGTATTTT.